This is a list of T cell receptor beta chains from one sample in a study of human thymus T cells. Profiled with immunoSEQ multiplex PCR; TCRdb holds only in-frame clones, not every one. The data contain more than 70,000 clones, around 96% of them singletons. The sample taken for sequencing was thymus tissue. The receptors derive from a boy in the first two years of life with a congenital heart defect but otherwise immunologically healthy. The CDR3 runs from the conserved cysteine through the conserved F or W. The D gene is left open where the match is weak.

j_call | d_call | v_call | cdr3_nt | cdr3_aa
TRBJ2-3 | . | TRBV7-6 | TGTGCCAGCAGCCCCGGGACCTTACCCACAGATACGCAGTATTTT | CASSPGTLPTDTQYF
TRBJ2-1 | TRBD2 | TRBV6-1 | TGTGCCAGCAGTGAAGTACCGTCGGCGGGAGGGTTCGTCGGCAATGAGCAGTTCTTC | CASSEVPSAGGFVGNEQFF
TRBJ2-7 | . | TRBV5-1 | TGCGCCAGCAGCTTGGTAGCGGACTCCTACGAGCAGTACTTC | CASSLVADSYEQYF
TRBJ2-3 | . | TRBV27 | TGTGCCAGCAGTTTCGATCGCCGATTCACAGATACGCAGTATTTT | CASSFDRRFTDTQYF
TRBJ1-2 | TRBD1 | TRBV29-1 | TGCAGCGTTGAGCAGGCCAGGGGGGACTATGGCTACACCTTC | CSVEQARGDYGYTF
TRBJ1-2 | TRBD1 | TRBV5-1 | TGCGCCAGCAGCTTGAGGAGGGGGCCCGCTAATTACTATGGCTACACCTTC | CASSLRRGPANYYGYTF
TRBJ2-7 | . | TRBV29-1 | TGCAGCGTTGAAGACAGGCGCGAGCAGTACTTC | CSVEDRREQYF
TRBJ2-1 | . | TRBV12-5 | TGTGCTAGTGGTTTGGGACAGTTCTTC | CASGLGQFF
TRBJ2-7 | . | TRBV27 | TGTGCCAGCAGTTTAGGGGTGGTGGTTGAGGAGCAGTACTTC | CASSLGVVVEEQYF
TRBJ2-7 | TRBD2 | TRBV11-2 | TGTGCCAGCAGCTTAAATTCAGAGTCTAGCGGGAGGACCTCATACGAGCAGTACTTC | CASSLNSESSGRTSYEQYF
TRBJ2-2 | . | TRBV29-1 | TGCAGCGTTCAGGCGAACACCGGGGAGCTGTTTTTT | CSVQANTGELFF